This TCR beta chain was sequenced in a study of T cell responses to AZD1222 COVID-19 vaccine. Study findings and constraints: Elevations in Spike-specific TCR breadth and depth followed administration of two AZD1222 doses. Clonal diversity may have been underestimated, and the donors were mostly white British, with more females than males. Variant regions that are unmutated are reportedly the target of nearly half of spike-specific TCRs. Vaccine-related CD4 TCRs covered spike, predominating at 160-218 and 743-854.

V dropped 4 bases and J dropped 2; count of bases not matched to a gene: 5. Germline V gene data show CDR1 as SGHRS and CDR2 as YFSETQ. This CDR3 is 14 amino acids long. Note on this clone: Its antigen is unknown.

Sequencing used immunoSEQ multiplex PCR; TCRdb keeps in-frame clones, though not all of them. The repertoire has roughly 81,000 clones, approximately 89% of them found once; the top ten carry less than 20%. The sequencing here drew on peripheral blood, taken on day 0 of AZD1222 vaccination. This sequence was found in an adult in good health. The rearrangement joins TRBV5-1 to TRBJ2-7; 8 nucleotides agree with TRBD1. CDR3 region: CASSGQGATYEQYF. DNA of the CDR3: TGCGCCAGCAGCGGGCAGGGGGCTACCTACGAGCAGTACTTC.